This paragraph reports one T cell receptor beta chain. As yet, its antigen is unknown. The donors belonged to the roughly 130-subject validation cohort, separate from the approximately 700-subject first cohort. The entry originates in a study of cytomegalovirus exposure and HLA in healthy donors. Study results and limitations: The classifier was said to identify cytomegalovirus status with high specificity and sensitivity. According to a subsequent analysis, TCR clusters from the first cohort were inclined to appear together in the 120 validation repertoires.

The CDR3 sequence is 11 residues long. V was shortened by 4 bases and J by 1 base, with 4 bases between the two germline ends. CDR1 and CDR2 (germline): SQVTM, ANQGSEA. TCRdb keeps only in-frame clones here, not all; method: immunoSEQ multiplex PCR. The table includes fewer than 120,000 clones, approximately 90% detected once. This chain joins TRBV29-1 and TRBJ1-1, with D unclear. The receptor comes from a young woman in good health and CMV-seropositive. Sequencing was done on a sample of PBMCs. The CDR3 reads CSVGQNTEAFF. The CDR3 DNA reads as TGCAGCGTTGGGCAGAACACTGAAGCTTTCTTT.